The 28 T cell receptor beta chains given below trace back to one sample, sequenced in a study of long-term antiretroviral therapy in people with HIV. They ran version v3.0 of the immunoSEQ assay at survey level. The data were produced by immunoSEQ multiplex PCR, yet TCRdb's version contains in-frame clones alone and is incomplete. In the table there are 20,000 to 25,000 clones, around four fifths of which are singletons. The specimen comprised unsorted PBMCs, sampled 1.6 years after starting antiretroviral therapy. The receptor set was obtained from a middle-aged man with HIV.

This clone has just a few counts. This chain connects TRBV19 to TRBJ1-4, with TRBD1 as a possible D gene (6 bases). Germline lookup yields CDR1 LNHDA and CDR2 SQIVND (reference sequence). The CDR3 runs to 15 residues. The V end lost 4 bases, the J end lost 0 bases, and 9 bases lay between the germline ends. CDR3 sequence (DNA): TGTGCCAGTAGTACCCGGACAGCAACTAATGAAAAACTGTTTTTT. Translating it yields CASSTRTATNEKLFF.

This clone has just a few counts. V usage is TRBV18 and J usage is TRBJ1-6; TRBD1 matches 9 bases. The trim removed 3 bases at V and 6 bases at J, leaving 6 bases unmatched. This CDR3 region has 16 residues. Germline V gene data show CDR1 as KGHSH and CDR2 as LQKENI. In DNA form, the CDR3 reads TGTGCCAGCTCACCTGGACAGGGGTCCAGTAATTCACCCCTCCACTTT. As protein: CASSPGQGSSNSPLHF.

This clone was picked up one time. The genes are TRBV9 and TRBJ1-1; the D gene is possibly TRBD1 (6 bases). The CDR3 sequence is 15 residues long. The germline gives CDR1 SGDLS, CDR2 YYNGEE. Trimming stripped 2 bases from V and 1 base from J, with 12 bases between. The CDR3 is CASSVYREGNTEAFF. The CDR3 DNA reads TGTGCCAGCAGCGTTTACAGGGAGGGGAACACTGAAGCTTTCTTT.

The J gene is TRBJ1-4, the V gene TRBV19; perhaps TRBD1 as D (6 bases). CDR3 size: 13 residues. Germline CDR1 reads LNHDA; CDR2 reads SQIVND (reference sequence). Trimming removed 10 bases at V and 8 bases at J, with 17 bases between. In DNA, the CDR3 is TGTGCCACCTGGGACACCGTCGGGGAAAAACTGTTTTTT. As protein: CATWDTVGEKLFF.

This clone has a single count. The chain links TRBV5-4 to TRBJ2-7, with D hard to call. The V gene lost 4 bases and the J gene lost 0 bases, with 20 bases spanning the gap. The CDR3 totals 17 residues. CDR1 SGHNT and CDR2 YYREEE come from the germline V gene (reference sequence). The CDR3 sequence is CASSPRSDLRSSYEQYF. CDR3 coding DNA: TGTGCCAGCAGCCCGAGGTCTGACCTCCGGAGCTCCTACGAGCAGTACTTC.

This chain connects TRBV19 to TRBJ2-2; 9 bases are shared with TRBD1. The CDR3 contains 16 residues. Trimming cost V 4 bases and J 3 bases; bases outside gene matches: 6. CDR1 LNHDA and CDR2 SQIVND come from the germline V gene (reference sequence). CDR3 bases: TGTGCCAGTAGTAGACGGGACAGGGTGGACACCGGGGAGCTGTTTTTT. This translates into CASSRRDRVDTGELFF.

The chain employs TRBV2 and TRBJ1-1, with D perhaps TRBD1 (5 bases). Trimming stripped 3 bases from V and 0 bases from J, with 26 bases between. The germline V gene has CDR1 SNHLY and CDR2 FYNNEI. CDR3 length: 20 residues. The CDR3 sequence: CASSEGHPGRGGEVNTEAFF. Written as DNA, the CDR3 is TGTGCCAGCAGTGAGGGGCATCCAGGGCGCGGAGGAGAGGTGAACACTGAAGCTTTCTTT.

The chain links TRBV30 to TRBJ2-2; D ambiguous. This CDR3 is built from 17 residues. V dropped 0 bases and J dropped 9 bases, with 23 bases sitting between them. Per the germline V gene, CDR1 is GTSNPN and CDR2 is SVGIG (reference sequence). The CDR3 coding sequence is TGTGCCTGGAGTGTACGGCAGGCAGGCTTTCCCCCTCGGGAGCTGTTTTTT. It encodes CAWSVRQAGFPPRELFF. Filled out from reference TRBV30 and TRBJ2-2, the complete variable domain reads SQTIHQWPATLVQPVGSPLSLECTVEGTSNPNLYWYRQAAGRGLQLLFYSVGIGQISSEVPQNLSASRPQDRQFILSSKKLLLSDSGFYLCAWSVRQAGFPPRELFFGEGSRLTVL.

CDR3 sequence (DNA): TGTGCCACCACAACTAGCGGGACGAACACCGGGGAGCTGTTTTTT. It encodes CATTTSGTNTGELFF. V is TRBV2 and J is TRBJ2-2, with TRBD2 identical over 10 bases. The CDR3 has 15 residues. The V gene's germline CDR1 is SNHLY and CDR2 FYNNEI. The V gene end was trimmed by 10 bases and the J gene end by 0 bases; junction bases not matched to a gene: 5.

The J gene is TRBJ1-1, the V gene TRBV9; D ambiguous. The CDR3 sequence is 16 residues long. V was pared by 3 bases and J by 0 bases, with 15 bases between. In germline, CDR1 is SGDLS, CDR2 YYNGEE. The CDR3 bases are TGTGCCAGCAGCGCCCCGCATGGAATTTTGAACACTGAAGCTTTCTTT. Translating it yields CASSAPHGILNTEAFF.

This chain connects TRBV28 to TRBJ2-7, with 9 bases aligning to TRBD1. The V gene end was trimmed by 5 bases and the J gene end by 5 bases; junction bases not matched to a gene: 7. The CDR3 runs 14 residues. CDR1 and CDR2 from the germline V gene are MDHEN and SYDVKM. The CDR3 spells CASSPWTGAHEQYF. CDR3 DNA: TGTGCCAGCAGTCCTTGGACAGGGGCCCACGAGCAGTACTTC. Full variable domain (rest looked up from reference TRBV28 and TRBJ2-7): DVKVTQSSRYLVKRTGEKVFLECVQDMDHENMFWYRQDPGLGLRLIYFSYDVKMKEKGDIPEGYSVSREKKERFSLILESASTNQTSMYLCASSPWTGAHEQYFGPGTRLTVT.

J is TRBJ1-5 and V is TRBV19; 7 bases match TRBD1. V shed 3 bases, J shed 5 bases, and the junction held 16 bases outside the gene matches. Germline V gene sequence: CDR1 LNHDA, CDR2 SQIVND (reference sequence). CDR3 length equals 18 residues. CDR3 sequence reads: CASSISGAGGTSHQPQHF. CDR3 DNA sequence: TGTGCCAGTAGTATCTCGGGGGCAGGGGGAACGAGCCATCAGCCCCAGCATTTT.

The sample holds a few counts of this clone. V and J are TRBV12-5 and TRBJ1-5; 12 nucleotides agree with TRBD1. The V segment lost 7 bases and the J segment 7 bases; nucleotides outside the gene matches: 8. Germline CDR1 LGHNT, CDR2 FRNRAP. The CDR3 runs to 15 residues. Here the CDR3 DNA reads TGTGCTAGTGCCCAGGGACAGGGGGCTAAACAGCCCCAGCATTTT. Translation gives CASAQGQGAKQPQHF.

CDR3 region: CASSANTDPNEKLFF. The CDR3 DNA follows: TGTGCCAGCAGCGCTAACACGGATCCTAATGAAAAACTGTTTTTT. The J gene is TRBJ1-4, the V gene TRBV9; no clear D. V lost 3 bases, J lost 3 bases, and 12 bases lay in between. The CDR3 extends over 15 amino acids. The germline V gene encodes CDR1 SGDLS and CDR2 YYNGEE.

The CDR3 sequence is CASSPAPGANTEAFF. The CDR3 nucleotides are TGCGCCAGCAGCCCCGCCCCGGGGGCGAACACTGAAGCTTTCTTT. The chain recombines TRBV5-1 with TRBJ1-1, with TRBD1 as a possible D gene (6 bases). This CDR3 spans 15 amino acids. V shed 4 bases and J shed 1 base, with 14 bases lying between them. Germline CDR1 and CDR2: SGHRS and YFSETQ. The full variable domain, in which reference TRBV5-1 and TRBJ1-1 provide the parts outside the CDR3, is KAGVTQTPRYLIKTRGQQVTLSCSPISGHRSVSWYQQTPGQGLQFLFEYFSETQRNKGNFPGRFSGRQFSNSRSEMNVSTLELGDSALYLCASSPAPGANTEAFFGQGTRLTVV.

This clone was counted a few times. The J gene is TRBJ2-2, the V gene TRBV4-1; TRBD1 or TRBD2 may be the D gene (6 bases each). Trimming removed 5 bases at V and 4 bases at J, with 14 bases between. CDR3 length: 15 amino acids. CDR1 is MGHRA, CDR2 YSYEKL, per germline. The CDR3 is CASSVGGSSTGELFF. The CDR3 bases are TGCGCCAGCAGCGTGGGGGGCTCGAGCACCGGGGAGCTGTTTTTT.

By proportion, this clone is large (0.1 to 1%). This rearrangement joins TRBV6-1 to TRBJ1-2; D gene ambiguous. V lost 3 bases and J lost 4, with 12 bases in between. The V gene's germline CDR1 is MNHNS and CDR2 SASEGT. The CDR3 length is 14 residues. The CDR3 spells CASSESHDGYGYTF. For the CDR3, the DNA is TGTGCCAGCAGTGAGTCCCATGACGGCTATGGCTACACCTTC.

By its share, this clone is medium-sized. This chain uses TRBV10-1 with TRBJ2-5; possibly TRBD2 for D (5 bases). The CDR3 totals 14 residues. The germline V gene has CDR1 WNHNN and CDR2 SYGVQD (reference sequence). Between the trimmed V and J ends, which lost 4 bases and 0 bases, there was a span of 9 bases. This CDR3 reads CASSADGNQETQYF. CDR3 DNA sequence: TGCGCCAGCAGTGCCGACGGGAACCAAGAGACCCAGTACTTC.

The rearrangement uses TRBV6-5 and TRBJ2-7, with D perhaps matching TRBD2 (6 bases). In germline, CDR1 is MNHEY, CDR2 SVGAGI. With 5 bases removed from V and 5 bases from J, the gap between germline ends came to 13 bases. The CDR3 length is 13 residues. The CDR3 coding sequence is TGTGCCAGCAGTACCCCTGGAGGGCACGAGCAGTACTTC. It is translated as CASSTPGGHEQYF.

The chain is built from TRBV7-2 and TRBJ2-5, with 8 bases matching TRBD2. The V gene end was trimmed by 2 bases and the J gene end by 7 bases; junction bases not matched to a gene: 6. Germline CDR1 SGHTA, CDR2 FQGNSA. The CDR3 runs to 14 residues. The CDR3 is CASSLRLAQGTQYF. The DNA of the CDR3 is TGTGCCAGCAGCTTAAGACTAGCGCAGGGGACCCAGTACTTC.

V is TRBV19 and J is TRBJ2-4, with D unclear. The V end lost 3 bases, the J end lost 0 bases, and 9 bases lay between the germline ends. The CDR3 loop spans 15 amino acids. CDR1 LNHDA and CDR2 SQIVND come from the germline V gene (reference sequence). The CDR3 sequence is CASSMGGIAKNIQYF. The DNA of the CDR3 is TGTGCCAGTAGTATGGGCGGAATAGCCAAAAACATTCAGTACTTC.

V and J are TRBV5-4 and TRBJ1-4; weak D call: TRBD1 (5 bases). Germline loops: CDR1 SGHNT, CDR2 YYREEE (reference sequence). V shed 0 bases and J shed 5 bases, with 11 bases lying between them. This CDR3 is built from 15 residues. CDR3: CASSLDRGRNEKLFF. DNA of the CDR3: TGTGCCAGCAGCTTGGACCGGGGCCGGAATGAAAAACTGTTTTTT.

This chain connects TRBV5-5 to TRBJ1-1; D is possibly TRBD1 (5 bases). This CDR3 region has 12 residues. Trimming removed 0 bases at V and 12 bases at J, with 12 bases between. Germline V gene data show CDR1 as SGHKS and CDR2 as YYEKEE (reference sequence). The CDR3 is CASSLVTGTTFF. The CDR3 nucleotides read TGTGCCAGCAGCTTGGTAACCGGGACGACTTTCTTT.

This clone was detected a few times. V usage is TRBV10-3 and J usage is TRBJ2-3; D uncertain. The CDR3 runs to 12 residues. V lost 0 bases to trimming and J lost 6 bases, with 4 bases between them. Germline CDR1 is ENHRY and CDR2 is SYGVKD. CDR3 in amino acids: CAISESVDTQYF. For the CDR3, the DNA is TGTGCCATCAGTGAGTCGGTCGATACGCAGTATTTT.

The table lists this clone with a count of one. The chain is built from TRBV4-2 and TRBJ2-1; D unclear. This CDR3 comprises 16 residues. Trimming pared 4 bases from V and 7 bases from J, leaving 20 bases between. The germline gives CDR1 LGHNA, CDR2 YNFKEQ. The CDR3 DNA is TGTGCCAGCAGCCGTGGAGCAAAACCCAGCTATAATGAGCAGTTCTTC. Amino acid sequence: CASSRGAKPSYNEQFF.

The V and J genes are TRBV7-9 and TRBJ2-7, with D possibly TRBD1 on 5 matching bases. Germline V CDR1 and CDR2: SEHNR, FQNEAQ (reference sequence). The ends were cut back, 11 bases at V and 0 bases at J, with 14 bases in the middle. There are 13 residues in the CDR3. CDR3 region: CAVEGQSSYEQYF. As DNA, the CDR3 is TGTGCCGTCGAAGGACAAAGCTCCTACGAGCAGTACTTC.

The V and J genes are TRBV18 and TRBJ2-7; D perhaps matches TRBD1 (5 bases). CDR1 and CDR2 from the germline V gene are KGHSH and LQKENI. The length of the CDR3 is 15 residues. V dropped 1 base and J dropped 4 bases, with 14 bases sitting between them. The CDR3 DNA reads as TGTGCCAGCTCACCACTACAGAGCAGGGTGTACGAGCAGTACTTC. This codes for CASSPLQSRVYEQYF. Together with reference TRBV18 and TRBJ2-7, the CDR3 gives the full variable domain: NAGVMQNPRHLVRRRGQEARLRCSPMKGHSHVYWYRQLPEEGLKFMVYLQKENIIDESGMPKERFSAEFPKEGPSILRIQQVVRGDSAAYFCASSPLQSRVYEQYFGPGTRLTVT.

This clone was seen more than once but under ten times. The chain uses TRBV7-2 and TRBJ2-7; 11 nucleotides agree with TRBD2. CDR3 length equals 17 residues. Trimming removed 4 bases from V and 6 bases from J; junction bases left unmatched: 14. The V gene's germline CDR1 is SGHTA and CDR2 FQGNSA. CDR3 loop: CASSSPGLAVGGAEQYF. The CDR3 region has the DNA TGTGCCAGCAGCTCCCCGGGACTAGCGGTCGGAGGGGCCGAGCAGTACTTC.